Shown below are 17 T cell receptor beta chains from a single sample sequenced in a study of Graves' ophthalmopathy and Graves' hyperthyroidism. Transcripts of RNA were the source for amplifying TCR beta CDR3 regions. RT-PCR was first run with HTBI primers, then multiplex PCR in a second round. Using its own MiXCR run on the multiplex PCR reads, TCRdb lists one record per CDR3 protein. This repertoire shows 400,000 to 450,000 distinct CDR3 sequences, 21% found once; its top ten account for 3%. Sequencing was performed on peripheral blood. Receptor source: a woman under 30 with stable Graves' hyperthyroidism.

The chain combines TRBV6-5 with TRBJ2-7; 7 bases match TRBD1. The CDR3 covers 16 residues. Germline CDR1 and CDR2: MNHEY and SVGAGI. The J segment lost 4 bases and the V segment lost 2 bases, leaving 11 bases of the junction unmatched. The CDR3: CASSYPSEGQQYEQYF. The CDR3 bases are TGTGCCAGCAGTTACCCTAGTGAGGGACAGCAATACGAGCAGTACTTC.

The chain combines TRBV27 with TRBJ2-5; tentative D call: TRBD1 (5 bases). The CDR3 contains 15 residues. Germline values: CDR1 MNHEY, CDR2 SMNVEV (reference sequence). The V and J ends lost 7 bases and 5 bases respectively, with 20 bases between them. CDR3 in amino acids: CASTYRFRAGETQYF. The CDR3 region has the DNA TGTGCCAGCACCTACAGGTTTAGAGCTGGTGAGACCCAGTACTTC.

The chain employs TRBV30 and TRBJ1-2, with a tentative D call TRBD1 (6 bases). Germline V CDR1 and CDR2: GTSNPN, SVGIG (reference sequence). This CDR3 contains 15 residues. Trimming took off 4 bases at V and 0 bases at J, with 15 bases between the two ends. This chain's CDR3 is CAWTSRDTANYGYTF. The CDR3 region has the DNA TGTGCCTGGACATCCCGGGACACCGCTAACTATGGCTACACCTTC.

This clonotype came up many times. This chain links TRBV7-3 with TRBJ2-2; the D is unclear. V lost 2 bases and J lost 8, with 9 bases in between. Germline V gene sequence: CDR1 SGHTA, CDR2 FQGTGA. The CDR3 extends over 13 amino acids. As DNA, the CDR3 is TGTGCCAGCAGCTTATATCGTGCAGGGGAGCTGTTTTTT. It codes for CASSLYRAGELFF.

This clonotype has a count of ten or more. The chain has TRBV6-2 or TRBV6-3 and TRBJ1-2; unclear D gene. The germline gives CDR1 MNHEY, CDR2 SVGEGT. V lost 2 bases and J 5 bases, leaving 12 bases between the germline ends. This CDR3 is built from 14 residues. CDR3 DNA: TGTGCCAGCAGTTACACCCGACGGACTTATGGCTACACCTTC. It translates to CASSYTRRTYGYTF.

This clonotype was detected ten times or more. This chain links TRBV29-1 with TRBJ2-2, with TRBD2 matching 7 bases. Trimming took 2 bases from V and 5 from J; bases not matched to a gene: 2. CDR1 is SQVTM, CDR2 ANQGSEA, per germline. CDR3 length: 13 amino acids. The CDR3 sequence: CSVELAETGELFF. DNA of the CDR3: TGCAGCGTTGAACTAGCGGAGACCGGGGAGCTGTTTTTT.

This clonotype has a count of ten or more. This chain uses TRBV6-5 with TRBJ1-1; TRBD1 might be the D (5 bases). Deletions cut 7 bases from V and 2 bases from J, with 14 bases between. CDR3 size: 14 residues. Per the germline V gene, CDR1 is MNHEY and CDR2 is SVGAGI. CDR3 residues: CASTRDLGNTEAFF. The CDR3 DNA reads TGTGCCAGCACCCGGGACTTAGGTAACACTGAAGCTTTCTTT.

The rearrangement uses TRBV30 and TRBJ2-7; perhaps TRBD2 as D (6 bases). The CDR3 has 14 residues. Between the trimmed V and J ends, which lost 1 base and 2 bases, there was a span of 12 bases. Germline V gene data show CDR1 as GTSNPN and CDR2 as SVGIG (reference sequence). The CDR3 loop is CAWSGGAAPYEQYF. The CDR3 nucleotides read TGTGCCTGGAGTGGCGGGGCTGCGCCCTACGAGCAGTACTTC.

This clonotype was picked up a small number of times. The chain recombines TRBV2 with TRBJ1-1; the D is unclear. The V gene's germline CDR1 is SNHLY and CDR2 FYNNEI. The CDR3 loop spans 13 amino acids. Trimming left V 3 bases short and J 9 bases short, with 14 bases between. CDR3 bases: TGTGCCAGCAGTGATGAAGGACGGATGAAAGCTTTCTTT. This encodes CASSDEGRMKAFF.

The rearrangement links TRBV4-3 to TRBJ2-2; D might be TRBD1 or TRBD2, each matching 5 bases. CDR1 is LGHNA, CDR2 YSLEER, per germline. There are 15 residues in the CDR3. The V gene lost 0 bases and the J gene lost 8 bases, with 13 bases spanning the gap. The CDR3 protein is CASSQDGGLTGELFF. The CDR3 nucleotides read TGCGCCAGCAGCCAAGATGGGGGTTTAACGGGGGAGCTGTTTTTT.

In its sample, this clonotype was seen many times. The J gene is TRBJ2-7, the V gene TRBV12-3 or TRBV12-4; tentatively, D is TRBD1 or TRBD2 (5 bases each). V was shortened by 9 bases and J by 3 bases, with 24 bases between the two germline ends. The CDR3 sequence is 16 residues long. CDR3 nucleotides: TGTGCCAGACCACAGGCCTGGGGGTATAAGGTCTACGAGCAGTACTTC. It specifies CARPQAWGYKVYEQYF.

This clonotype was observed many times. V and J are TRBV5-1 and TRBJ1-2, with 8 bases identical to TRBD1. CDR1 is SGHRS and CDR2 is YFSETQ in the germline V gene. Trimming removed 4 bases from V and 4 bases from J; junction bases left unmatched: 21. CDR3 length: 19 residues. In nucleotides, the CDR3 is TGCGCCAGCAGCGTCCAAGGGTCCGGGGCGACAGGGGACTCCTATGGCTACACCTTC. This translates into CASSVQGSGATGDSYGYTF.

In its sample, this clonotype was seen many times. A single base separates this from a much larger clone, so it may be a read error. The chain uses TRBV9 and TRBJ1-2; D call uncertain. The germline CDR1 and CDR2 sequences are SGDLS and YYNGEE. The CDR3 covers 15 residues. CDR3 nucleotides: TGTGCCAGCAGCGTAAAGCATTCGCTCAACTGTGGCTACACCTTC. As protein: CASSVKHSLNCGYTF.

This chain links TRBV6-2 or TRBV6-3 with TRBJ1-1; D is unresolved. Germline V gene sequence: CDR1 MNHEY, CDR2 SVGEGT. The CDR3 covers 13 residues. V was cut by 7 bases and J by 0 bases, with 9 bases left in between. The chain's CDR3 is CASNRAVNTEAFF. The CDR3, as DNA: TGTGCCAGCAACCGGGCGGTGAACACTGAAGCTTTCTTT.

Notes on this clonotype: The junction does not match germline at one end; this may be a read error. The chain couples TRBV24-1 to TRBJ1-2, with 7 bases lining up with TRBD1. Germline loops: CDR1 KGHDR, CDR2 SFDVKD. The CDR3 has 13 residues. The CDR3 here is CATSDRGGDGDTF. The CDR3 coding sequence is TGTGCCACCAGTGACAGGGGGGGGGATGGCGACACCTTC.

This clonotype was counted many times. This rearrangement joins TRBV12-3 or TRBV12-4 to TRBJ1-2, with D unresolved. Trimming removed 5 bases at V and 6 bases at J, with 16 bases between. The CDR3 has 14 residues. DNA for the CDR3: TGTGCCAGCAGTGTCTCTATGAGGGCGGATGGCTACACCTTC. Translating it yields CASSVSMRADGYTF.

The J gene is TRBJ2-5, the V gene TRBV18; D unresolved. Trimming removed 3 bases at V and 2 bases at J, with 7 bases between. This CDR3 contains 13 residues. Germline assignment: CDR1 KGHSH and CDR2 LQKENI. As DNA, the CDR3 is TGTGCCAGCTCACCCCAGCGTCAAGAGACCCAGTACTTC. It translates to CASSPQRQETQYF. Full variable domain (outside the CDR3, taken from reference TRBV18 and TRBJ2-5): NAGVMQNPRHLVRRRGQEARLRCSPMKGHSHVYWYRQLPEEGLKFMVYLQKENIIDESGMPKERFSAEFPKEGPSILRIQQVVRGDSAAYFCASSPQRQETQYFGPGTRLLVL.